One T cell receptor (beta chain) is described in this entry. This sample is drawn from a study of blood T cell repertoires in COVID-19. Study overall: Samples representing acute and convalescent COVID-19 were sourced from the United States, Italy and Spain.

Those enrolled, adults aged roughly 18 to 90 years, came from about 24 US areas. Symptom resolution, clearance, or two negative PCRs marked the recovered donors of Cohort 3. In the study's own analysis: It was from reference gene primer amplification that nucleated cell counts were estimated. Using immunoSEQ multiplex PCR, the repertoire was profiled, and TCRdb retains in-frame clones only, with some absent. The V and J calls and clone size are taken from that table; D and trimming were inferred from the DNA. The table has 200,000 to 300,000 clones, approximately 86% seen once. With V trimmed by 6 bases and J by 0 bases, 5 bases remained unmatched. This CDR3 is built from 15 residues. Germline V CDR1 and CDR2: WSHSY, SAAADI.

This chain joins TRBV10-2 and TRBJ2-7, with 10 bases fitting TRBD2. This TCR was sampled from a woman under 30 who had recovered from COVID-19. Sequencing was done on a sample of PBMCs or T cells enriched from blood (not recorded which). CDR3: CASRLSGGNSYEQYF. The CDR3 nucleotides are TGCGCCAGCAGACTTAGCGGGGGGAACTCCTACGAGCAGTACTTC.